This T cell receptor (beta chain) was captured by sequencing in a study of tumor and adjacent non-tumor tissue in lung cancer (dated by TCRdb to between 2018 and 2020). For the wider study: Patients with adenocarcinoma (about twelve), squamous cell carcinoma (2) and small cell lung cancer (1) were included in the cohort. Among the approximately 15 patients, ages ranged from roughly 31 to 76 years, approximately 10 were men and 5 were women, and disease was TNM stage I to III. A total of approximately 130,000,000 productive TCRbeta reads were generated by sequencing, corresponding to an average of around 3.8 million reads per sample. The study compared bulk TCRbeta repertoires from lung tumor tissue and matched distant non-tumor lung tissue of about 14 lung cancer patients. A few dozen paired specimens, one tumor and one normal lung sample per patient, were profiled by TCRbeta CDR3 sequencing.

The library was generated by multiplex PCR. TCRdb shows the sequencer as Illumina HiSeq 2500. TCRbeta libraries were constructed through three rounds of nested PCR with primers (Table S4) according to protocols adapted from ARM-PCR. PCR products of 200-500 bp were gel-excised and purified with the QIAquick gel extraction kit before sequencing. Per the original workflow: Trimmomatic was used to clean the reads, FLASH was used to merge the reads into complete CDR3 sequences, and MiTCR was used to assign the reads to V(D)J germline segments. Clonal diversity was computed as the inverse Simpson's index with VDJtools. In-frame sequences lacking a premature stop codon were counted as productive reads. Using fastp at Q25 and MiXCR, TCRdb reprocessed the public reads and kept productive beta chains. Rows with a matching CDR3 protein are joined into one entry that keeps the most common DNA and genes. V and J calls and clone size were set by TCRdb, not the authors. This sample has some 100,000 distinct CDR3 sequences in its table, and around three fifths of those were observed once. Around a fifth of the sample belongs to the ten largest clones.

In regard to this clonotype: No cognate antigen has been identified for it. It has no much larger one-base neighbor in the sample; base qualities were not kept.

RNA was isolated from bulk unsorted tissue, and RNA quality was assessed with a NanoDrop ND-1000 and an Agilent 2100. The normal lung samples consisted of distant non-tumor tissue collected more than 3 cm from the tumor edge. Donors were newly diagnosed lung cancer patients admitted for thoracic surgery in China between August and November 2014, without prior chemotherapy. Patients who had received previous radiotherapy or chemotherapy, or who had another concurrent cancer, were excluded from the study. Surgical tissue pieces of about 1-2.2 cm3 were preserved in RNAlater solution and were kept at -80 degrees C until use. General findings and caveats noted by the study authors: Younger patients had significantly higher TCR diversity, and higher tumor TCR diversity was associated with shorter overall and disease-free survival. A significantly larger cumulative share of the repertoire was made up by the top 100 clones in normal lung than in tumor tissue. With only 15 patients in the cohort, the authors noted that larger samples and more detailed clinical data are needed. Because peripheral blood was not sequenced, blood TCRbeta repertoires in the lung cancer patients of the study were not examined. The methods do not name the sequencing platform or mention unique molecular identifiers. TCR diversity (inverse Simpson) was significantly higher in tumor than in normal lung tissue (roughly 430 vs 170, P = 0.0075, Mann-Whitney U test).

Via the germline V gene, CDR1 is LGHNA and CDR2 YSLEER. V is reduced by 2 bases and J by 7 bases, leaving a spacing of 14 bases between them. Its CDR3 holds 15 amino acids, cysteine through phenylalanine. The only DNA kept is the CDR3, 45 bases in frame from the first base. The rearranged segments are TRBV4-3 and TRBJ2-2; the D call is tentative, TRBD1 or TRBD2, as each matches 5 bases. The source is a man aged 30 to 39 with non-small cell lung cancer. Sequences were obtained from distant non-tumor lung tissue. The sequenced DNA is TGCGCCAGCAGCCAATATAACGGGGCGAACGGGGAGCTGTTTTTT. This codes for CASSQYNGANGELFF.